This is a list of T cell receptor beta chains from one sample in a study of blood T cells in healthy people across ages. Via MiXCR, TCRdb re-called the 5' RACE reads, giving one row per CDR3 protein. Counted here are about 1.4 million distinct CDR3 sequences, almost 60% occurring once; the ten biggest clones make up approximately 7%. Material: blood. Receptors were obtained from a man aged 18-30 years in good health. Each CDR3 is given without its conserved first and last residue. Fields, in order: V gene, CDR3 protein.

TRBV25-1,ASSEPYRGPSYEQY
TRBV20-1,SARGDIMNTEAF
TRBV5-5,ASSSGQRAYYGYT
TRBV27,ASSNIHSRFESGANVLT
TRBV20-1,SARDRANEQY
TRBV7-9,ASSPFLSRGLTSYEQY
TRBV7-9,ASSQRGRTGDYGYT
TRBV10-3,AISDYSAYEQY
TRBV3-1,ASSQATGPTDTQY
TRBV28,ASSSEAAGVALYEQY
TRBV29-1,SVGTSGSRTQY
TRBV9,ASSVGLGGEAKNIQY
TRBV5-1,ASSLTVDNEKLF
TRBV3-1,ASSHSTGYQETQY
TRBV5-1,ASSSAGGSGYTEAF
TRBV27,ASSSHREGAETQY
TRBV29-1,SDQRGATDTQY
TRBV5-1,ASSWTGGDIQY
TRBV6-6,ASGPRGTDTQY
TRBV6-5,ASMGGATYNEQF
TRBV6-6,ASSYSIGYNSPLH
TRBV10-1,ASSGTSYDEQY
TRBV27,ASSLTGVRWYEQY
TRBV5-1,ASSLDPRIEQF
TRBV20-1,SARGSYNEQF
TRBV7-9,ATSVSYEQY
TRBV18,ASSPKRTGTYEQY
TRBV4-2,ASSQGMGGSYNEQY
TRBV9,ASSGRLAPYNEQF
TRBV12-3/TRBV12-4,ASSTRTSGRGEQY
TRBV3-1,ASSQDGHSPLH
TRBV11-2,ASSLLLHPYKQY
TRBV4-1,ASSQAPAGLAKNIQY
TRBV6-5,ATGPRTEPQH
TRBV6-6,ASSYGSNDYEQY
TRBV7-9,ASSFIVGRSSYEQY
TRBV4-2,ASSRPGKENYGYT
TRBV25-1,ASALGRGDTQY
TRBV4-2,ASSHLSRDRGGYGYT
TRBV4-3,ASSQDPIAGGTKNIQY
TRBV20-1,SARNSGMGETQY
TRBV18,ASSPGGSYSNQPQH
TRBV10-3,ATRGRQETQY
TRBV7-9,ASSPPPISGVEKLF
TRBV10-1,ASSESGSTGELF
TRBV4-1,ASSQVGRPDTDTQY
TRBV7-9,ASTARGREKLF
TRBV5-4,ASSLESGGPTDTQY
TRBV20-1,SGLRDRLMIGTEAF
TRBV20-1,STGKGYEQY